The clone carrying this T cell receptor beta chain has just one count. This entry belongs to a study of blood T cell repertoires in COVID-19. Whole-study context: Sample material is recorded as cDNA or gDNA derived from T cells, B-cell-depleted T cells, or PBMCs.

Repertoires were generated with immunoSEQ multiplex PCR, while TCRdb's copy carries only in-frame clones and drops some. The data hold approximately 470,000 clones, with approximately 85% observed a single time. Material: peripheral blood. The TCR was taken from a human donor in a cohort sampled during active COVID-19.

The CDR3 region is CASSPDRGSGANVLTF. The DNA of the CDR3 is TGTGCCAGTAGTCCGGACAGGGGATCTGGGGCCAACGTCCTGACTTTC. This chain joins TRBV19 and TRBJ2-6; 9 bases align to TRBD1. CDR3 length: 16 residues. V trimming: 5 bases; J trimming: 1 base; junction bases outside the gene matches: 3. Germline V gene sequence: CDR1 LNHDA, CDR2 SQIVND (reference sequence).